What follows is one TCR beta chain and its context. Authors' analysis steps: Quantification of nucleated cells was approximated via reference gene primer amplification. Profiled with immunoSEQ multiplex PCR; TCRdb holds only in-frame clones, not every one. V, J and clone size reflect that table, while D and trimming were determined from the DNA. The table has roughly 190,000 clones, around nine tenths seen once. The record originates from a study of blood T cell repertoires in COVID-19. Trimming stripped 2 bases from V and 2 bases from J, with 10 bases between. CDR1 is SGDLS and CDR2 is YYNGEE in the germline V gene. The CDR3 loop spans 14 amino acids.

The receptor was derived from a man aged 18-30 years with active or convalescent COVID-19. The V gene is TRBV9, the J gene TRBJ1-1; weak D call: TRBD1 (5 bases). Specimen: peripheral blood. This CDR3 reads CASSVGGSNTEAFF. The CDR3 region has the DNA TGTGCCAGCAGCGTTGGGGGGTCCAACACTGAAGCTTTCTTT.